The rows below give T cell receptor beta chains drawn from one sample of a study of T cell repertoires in ileal Crohn's disease. The protocol was immunoSEQ multiplex PCR, while the TCRdb copy is restricted to in-frame clones and leaves out a portion. The table lists about 62,000 clones, 85% to 90% of them singletons. Sequenced: ileal tissue. The source is an adult with Crohn's disease. Each CDR3 is given with its conserved first and last residue. D genes are given only for firm matches.

d_call: .
cdr3_length: 13
v_call: TRBV10-3
cdr3_aa: CAISEVSYNEQFF

d_call: .
cdr3_length: 14
v_call: TRBV4-1
cdr3_aa: CASSPQVIHTEAFF

d_call: .
cdr3_length: 12
v_call: TRBV29-1
cdr3_aa: CSATNREETQYF

d_call: TRBD2
cdr3_length: 15
v_call: TRBV5-4
cdr3_aa: CASSHWGGEVGELFF

d_call: .
cdr3_length: 17
v_call: TRBV27
cdr3_aa: CASSPDGIGSYNSPLHF

d_call: .
cdr3_length: 14
v_call: TRBV5-4
cdr3_aa: CASSLVSSPTEAFF

d_call: TRBD2
cdr3_length: 15
v_call: TRBV19
cdr3_aa: CASSNRLAGSYEQYF

d_call: TRBD1
cdr3_length: 17
v_call: TRBV5-1
cdr3_aa: CASSSGQGAVPGNTIYF

d_call: TRBD1
cdr3_length: 14
v_call: TRBV19
cdr3_aa: CASTGTGSSYEQYF

d_call: .
cdr3_length: 11
v_call: TRBV5-1
cdr3_aa: CASSLGQGYTF

d_call: .
cdr3_length: 11
v_call: TRBV11-3
cdr3_aa: CASSFQGLAFF

d_call: TRBD1
cdr3_length: 16
v_call: TRBV7-9
cdr3_aa: CASSLGTTGMGQPQHF

d_call: TRBD1
cdr3_length: 18
v_call: TRBV11-2
cdr3_aa: CASSYLLQGSTTNEKLFF

d_call: TRBD2
cdr3_length: 16
v_call: TRBV5-4
cdr3_aa: CASSTERGTPQETQYF

d_call: .
cdr3_length: 13
v_call: TRBV2
cdr3_aa: CASREDKTGELFF

d_call: .
cdr3_length: 13
v_call: TRBV19
cdr3_aa: CASSGQLNQPQHF

d_call: TRBD1
cdr3_length: 15
v_call: TRBV6-6
cdr3_aa: CASRAQTGIHQPQHF

d_call: .
cdr3_length: 15
v_call: TRBV28
cdr3_aa: CASSFGGYSNQPQHF

d_call: TRBD1
cdr3_length: 16
v_call: TRBV6-1
cdr3_aa: CASSGRQGSSYNEQFF

d_call: TRBD1
cdr3_length: 14
v_call: TRBV5-1
cdr3_aa: CASSRTGSQEKLFF

d_call: .
cdr3_length: 13
v_call: TRBV29-1
cdr3_aa: CSVDFSGEAEAFF

d_call: .
cdr3_length: 14
v_call: TRBV5-5
cdr3_aa: CASNSLSGANVLTF

d_call: .
cdr3_length: 12
v_call: TRBV5-1
cdr3_aa: CASSFSQETQYF

d_call: .
cdr3_length: 14
v_call: TRBV30
cdr3_aa: CAWTKFVMNTEAFF

d_call: .
cdr3_length: 19
v_call: TRBV27
cdr3_aa: CASSLIRGKSFSGANVLTF

d_call: TRBD2
cdr3_length: 15
v_call: TRBV14
cdr3_aa: CASSQGGTSFGELFF

d_call: TRBD2
cdr3_length: 16
v_call: TRBV29-1
cdr3_aa: CSVLTSGGTVTNEQFF

d_call: TRBD2
cdr3_length: 19
v_call: TRBV4-1
cdr3_aa: CASSRQPGGGVSRTGELFF

d_call: .
cdr3_length: 14
v_call: TRBV9
cdr3_aa: CASSAGTVPYEQYF

d_call: TRBD2
cdr3_length: 18
v_call: TRBV10-3
cdr3_aa: CAISVRGGGQTNTDTQYF

d_call: .
cdr3_length: 12
v_call: TRBV2
cdr3_aa: CASRTVNSPLHF

d_call: TRBD1
cdr3_length: 16
v_call: TRBV11-2
cdr3_aa: CASSPIDRETTGELFF

d_call: TRBD1
cdr3_length: 15
v_call: TRBV5-6
cdr3_aa: CASRSGQGATGELFF

d_call: TRBD1
cdr3_length: 15
v_call: TRBV18
cdr3_aa: CASSPTGQGGYGYTF

d_call: TRBD2
cdr3_length: 14
v_call: TRBV7-8
cdr3_aa: CASRSRTSYNEQFF

d_call: .
cdr3_length: 14
v_call: TRBV28
cdr3_aa: CSPFQRIINTEAFF

d_call: .
cdr3_length: 13
v_call: TRBV7-2
cdr3_aa: CASSRPGGYEQYF